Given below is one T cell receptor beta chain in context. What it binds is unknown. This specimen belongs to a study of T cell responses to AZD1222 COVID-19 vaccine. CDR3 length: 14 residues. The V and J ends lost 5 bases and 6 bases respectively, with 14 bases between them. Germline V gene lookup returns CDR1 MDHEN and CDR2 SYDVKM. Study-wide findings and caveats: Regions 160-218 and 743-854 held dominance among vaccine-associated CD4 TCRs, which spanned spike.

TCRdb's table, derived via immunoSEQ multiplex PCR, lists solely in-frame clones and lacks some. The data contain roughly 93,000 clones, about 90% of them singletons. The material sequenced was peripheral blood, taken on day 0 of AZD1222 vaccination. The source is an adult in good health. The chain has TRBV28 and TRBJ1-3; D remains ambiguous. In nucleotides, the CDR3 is TGTGCCAGCAGTGTGGCCAGTATTACAAACACCATATATTTT. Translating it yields CASSVASITNTIYF.